This paragraph covers one T cell receptor beta chain sequence. The antigen this receptor binds is unknown. Per-nucleotide qualities are absent, and no much larger clonotype sits a single base away. V is pared back by 4 bases and J by 3 bases, with 14 bases lying between the germline termini. The germline V gene gives CDR1 as SGHRS and CDR2 as YFSETQ. Spanning cysteine to phenylalanine, the CDR3 consists of 14 amino acids. The entry retains the CDR3 DNA only, 42 bases that are in frame from base 1. Patients with autoimmune disease history or receiving systemic immunosuppression were excluded from the trial. Peripheral blood for TCR sequencing was collected from all dose cohorts at baseline, on cycle 4 day 1, and on cycle 7 day 1. The samples were taken from a phase I, first-in-human, multicenter, open-label dose-escalation trial of ivuxolimab. Adults with locally advanced or metastatic melanoma, renal cell carcinoma, hepatocellular carcinoma or head and neck squamous cell carcinoma were enrolled in the trial. Before TCR sequencing, CD4+ T cells and CD8+ T cells were sorted from peripheral blood as separate populations.

These data belong to a study of OX40 agonist ivuxolimab in advanced cancers. With regard to the full study: Ivuxolimab was an agonistic, fully human IgG2 monoclonal antibody directed against OX40 (CD134), a costimulatory receptor. Intravenous ivuxolimab was administered to patients every 2 weeks at six dose levels: 0.01, 0.1, 0.3, 1.5, 3 and 10 mg/kg. Of the roughly 52 dose-escalation patients, hepatocellular carcinoma was present in about 20, melanoma in roughly 15, renal cell carcinoma in 9 and head and neck cancer in 9. In the dose-escalation cohort, more than 75% of patients were male, and the mean age was around 60 years, with a range of 23 to 79. Patients were allowed to have had prior anti-PD-1, anti-PD-L1 or anti-CTLA-4 therapy, and 30% to 40% of the dose-escalation patients had been treated with checkpoint inhibitors. Partial responses occurred in three dose-escalation patients, of whom one had hepatocellular carcinoma and two had cutaneous melanoma. The purpose of peripheral TCRbeta sequencing was to test whether ivuxolimab changed TCR sequence diversity and led to clonal T-cell expansion. The paper covers the monotherapy dose-escalation part of the phase I ivuxolimab trial, which included N of about 50 patients. The paper as a whole reports these results and caveats: The antigen specificity of the clonally expanded peripheral T cells was not determined. On average, CD8+ T cells showed more expanded clones than CD4+ T cells after ivuxolimab. Low levels of normalized T-cell clonal expansion were also seen in some patients who did not respond. At doses of 0.1 to 3.0 mg/kg, clonal expansion of both CD4+ and CD8+ blood T cells was observed from baseline to week 6. Partial responders in the 0.1-3.0 mg/kg groups had among the lowest normalized peripheral clonal expansion, especially among CD8+ T cells.

For sequencing of the TCRbeta CDR3 region, genomic DNA was extracted from the sorted cells. The immunoSEQ Assay was used to sequence the TCRbeta CDR3 regions. What TCRdb holds here is the immuneACCESS table cut down to in-frame rearrangements. Part of the clones is not present; checked against another copy, under half of the missing clones reflect an unresolved V gene, and the others are unexplained. This sample comprises approximately 15,000 clones, about 82% of them detected only once. The ten largest clones represent under 0.75% of the sample. The origin of this receptor is an adult with an advanced solid tumor such as melanoma, head and neck, liver or kidney cancer. The rearranged segments are TRBV5-1 and TRBJ2-7; the D region possibly corresponds to TRBD2 (6 bases align). Sequences were derived from CD4+ or CD8+ T cells sorted from blood, sampled in a trial of the OX40 agonist ivuxolimab. The CDR3 corresponds to CASSEGLLLYEQYF. The sequence in DNA is TGCGCCAGCAGCGAGGGACTTTTGCTCTACGAGCAGTACTTC.